This T cell receptor (beta chain) was captured by sequencing in a study of T-cell reconstitution after alpha-beta-depleted transplantation in children. Study conclusions and caveats: Reports say that about two months after transplant, the alpha-beta T cells came out of several hundred graft clones that had expanded. Some patients showed high day-60 TCRbeta diversity, which derived from surviving recipient T cells and thymic progenitors. When one year had passed after transplant, most T-cell counts and diversity came from newly produced T cells.

Germline V CDR1 and CDR2: SQVTM, ANQGSEA. The junction had 6 bases not matched to a gene; V was cut back by 2 bases and J by 2 bases. The CDR3 runs 15 residues. Researchers prepared the TCRbeta library using unique molecular identifiers, the study reports. MiXCR, run by TCRdb on the PCR reads, gives a single entry per CDR3 protein. Among around 300,000 distinct CDR3 sequences listed, roughly a tenth were seen once. About this clonotype itself: Its target is unknown. A much larger clone is a single base away; this may be a read error.

The TCR was taken from a boy in the first two years of life with acute myeloid leukemia, due to receive a stem cell transplant. The sample was PBMCs, taken before TCRalphabeta/CD19-depleted stem cell transplant. The chain is built from TRBV29-1 and TRBJ2-1, with 7 bases identical to TRBD1. In nucleotides, the CDR3 is TGCAGCGTTGAACACGACAGGGCCACCTACAATGAGCAGTTCTTC. It yields the protein CSVEHDRATYNEQFF.